The 20 T cell receptor beta chains reported below all come from one sample, sequenced in a study of blood T cell repertoires in COVID-19 (dated by TCRdb to the early 2020s). Library construction relied on the immunoSEQ multiplex PCR assay. TCRdb retrieved this table from immuneACCESS and kept in-frame rearrangements only. Not all clones are present; in checked studies, unresolved V genes account for under half, and no reason is known for the remainder. This sample lists approximately 66,000 clones; roughly 86% were detected once. The ten largest make up around 6.3% of the sample. Specimen: peripheral blood. The origin of the receptors is a man aged 55 to 69 with acute or convalescent COVID-19.

The V gene is TRBV12-3 or TRBV12-4, the J gene TRBJ1-2, with 7 bases fitting TRBD1. After removal of 3 bases from V and 6 bases from J, the junction contained 4 bases not matched to a gene. This CDR3 comprises 13 residues. The CDR3 region has the DNA TGTGCCAGCAGTTTGTGGCAGGGGGATGGCTACACCTTC. It encodes CASSLWQGDGYTF.

The V and J genes are TRBV4-2 and TRBJ2-5; 14 nucleotides match TRBD2. The CDR3 loop spans 20 amino acids. J was trimmed by 5 bases and V by 1 base; bases with no gene match: 15. The germline CDR1 and CDR2 sequences are LGHNA and YNFKEQ. CDR3 amino acids: CASSQGLTRTSGGFGETQYF. CDR3 nucleotides: TGTGCCAGCAGCCAAGGCCTAACTCGGACTAGCGGGGGGTTTGGGGAGACCCAGTACTTC.

DNA for the CDR3: TGCAGCGTAGGGACAGTGAGGGGGGAGACCCAGTACTTC. This codes for CSVGTVRGETQYF. V and J are TRBV29-1 and TRBJ2-5, with TRBD1 identical over 7 bases. Germline-derived CDR1 and CDR2 are SQVTM and ANQGSEA. V gave up 6 bases and J gave up 5 bases; unmatched junction bases: 9. This CDR3 has 13 amino acids. Supplemented by reference TRBV29-1 and TRBJ2-5, the full variable domain reads SAVISQKPSRDICQRGTSLTIQCQVDSQVTMMFWYRQQPGQSLTLIATANQGSEATYESGFVIDKFPISRPNLTFSTLTVSNMSPEDSSIYLCSVGTVRGETQYFGPGTRLLVL.

Concerning this clone itself: Other DNA variants within this sample encode the same CDR3. The gene calls are TRBV7-2 and TRBJ1-3, with 7 bases lining up with TRBD1. After removal of 0 bases from V and 2 bases from J, the junction contained 4 bases not matched to a gene. The CDR3 sequence is 16 residues long. Germline V gives CDR1 SGHTA, CDR2 FQGNSA. The CDR3 DNA is TGTGCCAGCAGCTTAGCCCAAGACAGGGCTGGAAACACCATATATTTT. It is translated as CASSLAQDRAGNTIYF.

The chain joins TRBV6-5 to TRBJ2-7, with TRBD2 matching over 8 bases. The V segment lost 2 bases and the J segment 6 bases; nucleotides outside the gene matches: 3. The CDR3 length is 13 residues. Germline V gives CDR1 MNHEY, CDR2 SVGAGI. This CDR3 reads CASSYPGTSEQYF. CDR3 bases: TGTGCCAGCAGTTACCCGGGGACTAGCGAGCAGTACTTC.

V is TRBV2 and J is TRBJ1-2; 7 bases align to TRBD1. The ends lost 6 bases at V and 6 bases at J; junction bases unmatched: 22. This CDR3 spans 18 amino acids. Looked up from germline, CDR1 is SNHLY and CDR2 is FYNNEI. As DNA, the CDR3 is TGTGCCAGCAGGAGGGATTTGGGACAGCCTTCCACTTACGATGGCTACACCTTC. This translates into CASRRDLGQPSTYDGYTF.

This clone has more than one count but fewer than ten. The V gene is TRBV9, the J gene TRBJ1-5; TRBD1 is a possible D gene (5 bases). The CDR3 covers 15 residues. Germline loops: CDR1 SGDLS, CDR2 YYNGEE. Trimming stripped 3 bases from V and 5 bases from J, with 15 bases between. CDR3 sequence: CASSETVALDQPQHF. The CDR3 DNA sequence: TGTGCCAGCAGCGAGACAGTGGCCCTGGATCAGCCCCAGCATTTT. The whole variable domain, filled in from reference TRBV9 and TRBJ1-5, reads DSGVTQTPKHLITATGQRVTLRCSPRSGDLSVYWYQQSLDQGLQFLIQYYNGEERAKGNILERFSAQQFPDLHSELNLSSLELGDSALYFCASSETVALDQPQHFGDGTRLSIL.

The rearrangement links TRBV21-1 to TRBJ2-3; the table's TRBD2 call for D was not verified on the DNA. TRBV21-1 is marked as a pseudogene. This CDR3 has 17 amino acids. DNA of the CDR3: TGTGCCAGCAGCATGAGGGGCGCTAGCGGCCCAACAGATACGCAGTATTTT. Protein product: CASSMRGASGPTDTQYF.

This clone was observed once. V is TRBV15 and J is TRBJ2-7; D unclear. V was clipped by 1 base and J by 5 bases, with 3 bases between them. Germline V gene lookup returns CDR1 LNHNV and CDR2 YYDKDF (reference sequence). The CDR3 has 11 amino acids. The CDR3 here is CATSRGNEQYF. CDR3 sequence (DNA): TGTGCCACCAGCAGAGGTAACGAGCAGTACTTC. Full variable domain (outside the CDR3, taken from reference TRBV15 and TRBJ2-7): DAMVIQNPRYQVTQFGKPVTLSCSQTLNHNVMYWYQQKSSQAPKLLFHYYDKDFNNEADTPDNFQSRRPNTSFCFLDIRSPGLGDTAMYLCATSRGNEQYFGPGTRLTVT.

The chain links TRBV5-4 to TRBJ2-1; TRBD2 agrees at 9 bases. The CDR3 runs to 15 residues. The trim removed 4 bases at V and 7 bases at J, leaving 9 bases unmatched. The germline V gene has CDR1 SGHNT and CDR2 YYREEE (reference sequence). CDR3 loop: CASSPSGTSRNEQFF. The CDR3 DNA follows: TGTGCCAGCAGCCCCTCCGGGACTAGCCGGAATGAGCAGTTCTTC.

The chain carries TRBV15 and TRBJ2-5, with D possibly being TRBD2 (7 bases). Trimming took off 11 bases at V and 4 bases at J, with 14 bases between the two ends. The CDR3 length is 12 residues. Germline assignment: CDR1 LNHNV and CDR2 YYDKDF (reference sequence). The CDR3 coding sequence is TGTGCCTCCGGGGGGCAGCGAGAGACCCAGTACTTC. This translates into CASGGQRETQYF.

This chain joins TRBV19 and TRBJ1-2; D is perhaps TRBD1 (6 bases). CDR1 is LNHDA, CDR2 SQIVND, per germline (reference sequence). The CDR3 totals 15 residues. The V gene lost 6 bases and the J gene lost 4 bases, with 18 bases spanning the gap. CDR3 sequence: CASSPTTGSAYGYTF. In DNA, the CDR3 is TGTGCCAGTAGCCCGACCACAGGGAGCGCCTATGGCTACACCTTC. Combining the CDR3 with reference TRBV19 and TRBJ1-2 gives the whole variable domain DGGITQSPKYLFRKEGQNVTLSCEQNLNHDAMYWYRQDPGQGLRLIYYSQIVNDFQKGDIAEGYSVSREKKESFPLTVTSAQKNPTAFYLCASSPTTGSAYGYTFGSGTRLTVV.

This clone was found once. The rearrangement joins TRBV11-2 to TRBJ1-1; maybe TRBD1 (6 bases). V was pared by 4 bases and J by 4 bases, with 13 bases between. Germline V gene lookup returns CDR1 SGHAT and CDR2 FQNNGV. CDR3 length: 14 amino acids. The CDR3 protein is CASSSLTGLTEAFF. The DNA for the CDR3 is TGTGCCAGCAGCTCACTCACAGGGCTCACTGAAGCTTTCTTT.

This clone was detected only a few times. The V gene is TRBV9, the J gene TRBJ2-5; 10 bases are a match to TRBD2. The J segment lost 5 bases and the V segment lost 4 bases, leaving 8 bases of the junction unmatched. In germline, CDR1 is SGDLS, CDR2 YYNGEE. The length of the CDR3 is 15 residues. The CDR3 loop is CASSSRAGGVETQYF. CDR3 nucleotide sequence: TGTGCCAGCAGCTCCCGAGCGGGGGGGGTGGAGACCCAGTACTTC. Variable domain in full (rest from reference TRBV9 and TRBJ2-5): DSGVTQTPKHLITATGQRVTLRCSPRSGDLSVYWYQQSLDQGLQFLIQYYNGEERAKGNILERFSAQQFPDLHSELNLSSLELGDSALYFCASSSRAGGVETQYFGPGTRLLVL.

The chain carries TRBV6-1 and TRBJ1-6, with D unclear. V was clipped by 0 bases and J by 10 bases, with 7 bases between them. CDR3 length: 13 amino acids. Germline CDR1 MNHNS, CDR2 SASEGT. CDR3 amino acids: CASSEAANSPLHF. Written as DNA, the CDR3 is TGTGCCAGCAGTGAAGCAGCAAACTCACCCCTCCACTTT.

CDR3 nucleotides: TGTGCCAGTAGTATTTTGGACAGGGGCGCCGGGGAGCTGTTTTTT. Translation: CASSILDRGAGELFF. This sequence joins TRBV19 and TRBJ2-2; 9 nucleotides match TRBD1. With 3 bases clipped from V and 6 bases from J, the junction kept 5 bases outside the gene matches. Per germline, CDR1 LNHDA and CDR2 SQIVND (reference sequence). The CDR3 spans 15 residues.

The chain couples TRBV3-1 (or the pseudogene TRBV3-2) to TRBJ2-3; 11 nucleotides align to TRBD2. The germline gives CDR1 LGHDT, CDR2 YNNKEL (reference sequence). CDR3 length equals 16 residues. Germline trimming cut 3 bases from V and 5 bases from J; bases unmatched to any gene: 7. DNA of the CDR3: TGTGCCAGCAGCCAGGGATTAGCGGGGGGGCAAGATACGCAGTATTTT. As protein: CASSQGLAGGQDTQYF.

The sample holds a few counts of this clone. This chain joins TRBV5-1 and TRBJ2-2, with a possible D match to TRBD1 (6 bases). Germline CDR1 reads SGHRS; CDR2 reads YFSETQ. The ends were cut back, 4 bases at V and 5 bases at J, with 18 bases in the middle. CDR3 length equals 16 residues. The CDR3 region has the DNA TGCGCCAGCAGCCCGCGGGTGGGGGCTAATACCGGGGAGCTGTTTTTT. Translating it yields CASSPRVGANTGELFF. Combining the CDR3 with reference TRBV5-1 and TRBJ2-2 gives the whole variable domain KAGVTQTPRYLIKTRGQQVTLSCSPISGHRSVSWYQQTPGQGLQFLFEYFSETQRNKGNFPGRFSGRQFSNSRSEMNVSTLELGDSALYLCASSPRVGANTGELFFGEGSRLTVL.

The chain is built from TRBV27 and TRBJ2-5, with TRBD2 matching over 14 bases. With V trimmed by 2 bases and J by 5 bases, 19 bases remained unmatched. This CDR3 contains 21 residues. From germline, CDR1 is MNHEY and CDR2 SMNVEV (reference sequence). The CDR3 is CASSLRGVTSGGAGLEETQYF. In DNA, the CDR3 is TGTGCCAGCAGTTTAAGAGGAGTGACTAGCGGGGGGGCCGGATTAGAGGAGACCCAGTACTTC.

This sequence joins TRBV10-3 and TRBJ1-5, with D tentatively TRBD1 (6 bases). Trimming removed 2 bases at V and 7 bases at J, with 15 bases between. Per germline, CDR1 ENHRY and CDR2 SYGVKD. CDR3 length: 15 amino acids. CDR3 nucleotide sequence: TGTGCCATCAGTGAGGGCCAGGGGAGTGGGCAGCCCCAGCATTTT. It codes for CAISEGQGSGQPQHF.